This T cell receptor (beta chain) was sequenced for a study of blood T cell repertoires in COVID-19. In the study overall: Italy, Spain and the United States were the sources of the convalescent and acute COVID-19 samples. The analysed material was cDNA or gDNA that came from T cells, B-cell-depleted T cells, or PBMCs.

Germline V gene data show CDR1 as SNHLY and CDR2 as FYNNEI. V lost 0 bases to trimming and J lost 4 bases, with 7 bases between them. The length of the CDR3 is 14 residues. Data came from immunoSEQ multiplex PCR; TCRdb stores just in-frame clones and leaves some out. The sample has around 380,000 clones, about 89% seen once. Each participant's cohort was designated according to participant-reported clinical history. In Cohort 3, a recovered donor had either two negative PCRs, clearance, or symptom resolution. The sequence was collected from a man aged 30 to 45 who had recovered from COVID-19. The sequenced material came from PBMCs or T cells enriched from blood (not recorded which). The V and J genes are TRBV2 and TRBJ1-5, with D possibly matching TRBD1 (5 bases). The CDR3 sequence is CASSEANRNQPQHF. The CDR3 nucleotides are TGTGCCAGCAGTGAAGCAAACAGGAATCAGCCCCAGCATTTT.